This entry lists 15 T cell receptor beta chains sequenced from one sample in a study of CD4 and CD8 cells across lung adenocarcinoma regions. TCRdb ran MiXCR on the PCR reads and lists one entry per CDR3 protein. The table has around 15,000 distinct CDR3 sequences, 45% to 70% seen once. Sequenced: CD8+ T cells from the center of a lung tumor. These receptors were obtained from a female donor with lung adenocarcinoma. The CD4 and CD8 labels of this study may be unreliable.

The V gene is TRBV6-4, the J gene TRBJ2-4; no clear D. From germline, CDR1 is MRHNA and CDR2 SNTAGT. The V end lost 2 bases, the J end lost 0 bases, and 5 bases lay between the germline ends. This CDR3 has 14 amino acids. Here the CDR3 reads CASSDVLAKNIQYF. The DNA for the CDR3 is TGTGCCAGCAGTGACGTGTTAGCCAAAAACATTCAGTACTTC.

This clonotype appeared many times. The chain combines TRBV6-1 with TRBJ1-5, with a weak D call TRBD1 (5 bases). The CDR3 covers 14 residues. The V end lost 8 bases, the J end lost 5 bases, and 16 bases lay between the germline ends. Germline CDR1 MNHNS, CDR2 SASEGT. For the CDR3, the DNA is TGTGCCAGCCTGGATTCAGGGCCCGATCAGCCCCAGCATTTT. Its protein product is CASLDSGPDQPQHF.

In this sample, this clonotype turned up many times. The chain has TRBV6-1 and TRBJ1-5, with 7 positions matching TRBD1. The CDR3 consists of 15 residues. CDR1 MNHNS and CDR2 SASEGT come from the germline V gene. The V gene end was trimmed by 6 bases and the J gene end by 0 bases; junction bases not matched to a gene: 5. Here the CDR3 reads CASRVTGDSNQPQHF. The CDR3 DNA follows: TGTGCCAGCAGGGTAACAGGGGATAGCAATCAGCCCCAGCATTTT.

The rearrangement uses TRBV5-6 and TRBJ1-4; the D gene is possibly TRBD1 (6 bases). The CDR3 consists of 14 residues. Trimming left V 0 bases short and J 6 bases short, with 9 bases between. CDR1 is SGHDT, CDR2 YYEEEE, per germline. This chain's CDR3 is CASSLDRVDEKLFF. The CDR3 coding sequence is TGTGCCAGCAGCTTGGACAGGGTGGATGAAAAACTGTTTTTT.

This clonotype has ten or more counts. The rearrangement uses TRBV4-1 and TRBJ1-4; weak D call: TRBD1 (6 bases). Germline CDR1 reads MGHRA; CDR2 reads YSYEKL. V was clipped by 3 bases and J by 8 bases, with 16 bases between them. The CDR3 totals 15 residues. CDR3 sequence reads: CASSQPGTGGEKLFF. In nucleotides, the CDR3 is TGCGCCAGCAGCCAGCCCGGGACGGGGGGCGAAAAACTGTTTTTT.

This clonotype was counted ten times or more. The chain carries TRBV4-2 and TRBJ2-1; 8 bases agree with TRBD2. CDR3 length: 15 residues. J was trimmed by 6 bases and V by 5 bases; bases with no gene match: 9. Germline V CDR1 and CDR2: LGHNA, YNFKEQ. CDR3 nucleotides: TGTGCCAGCAGCAAAGCTAGCGGGCCGATCAATGAGCAGTTCTTC. Translated, it gives CASSKASGPINEQFF.

This clonotype was counted ten times or more. Mismatch with germline at one junction end may stem from a read error. This chain connects TRBV7-2 to TRBJ2-1; D remains unclear. This CDR3 spans 13 amino acids. Germline-derived CDR1 and CDR2 are SGHTA and FQGNSA. The CDR3 sequence is CASSLVTLGLTVF. CDR3 nucleotide sequence: TGTGCCAGCAGCTTAGTCACGTTAGGCCTGACGGTCTTC.

The chain is built from TRBV5-1 and TRBJ2-1; D is ambiguous. The DNA end is a closer match to TRBJ2-7, so the J assignment may be wrong. In germline, CDR1 is SGHRS, CDR2 YFSETQ. The CDR3 totals 13 residues. In nucleotides, the CDR3 is TGCGCCAGCAGCGTCGGGCCACTCTACGAGCAGTACTTC. It is translated as CASSVGPLYEQYF.

The chain is built from TRBV5-4 and TRBJ2-3; a possible D gene is TRBD2 (5 bases). The CDR3 contains 12 residues. The V end lost 9 bases, the J end lost 0 bases, and 8 bases lay between the germline ends. CDR1 SGHNT and CDR2 YYREEE come from the germline V gene (reference sequence). The CDR3: CATGSSTDTQYF. CDR3 DNA sequence: TGTGCCACGGGATCAAGCACAGATACGCAGTATTTT.

To note about this clonotype: With a much larger clone just one base away, this may be a read error. The CDR3 region is CASSQVRDRDQPLHF. The DNA for the CDR3 is TGTGCCAGCAGCCAAGTCCGGGACAGAGATCAGCCCCTGCATTTT. The chain employs TRBV14 and TRBJ1-5; 7 nucleotides align to TRBD1. The CDR3 is 15 residues long. CDR1 is SGHDN, CDR2 FVKESK, per germline.

This clonotype has a count of ten or more. Germline and junction disagree at one end, which may indicate a read error. V gene TRBV27 combines with J gene TRBJ1-6, with D perhaps matching TRBD1 (5 bases). Germline lookup yields CDR1 MNHEY and CDR2 SMNVEV (reference sequence). The CDR3 runs 14 residues. CDR3 sequence reads: CASSVLGPIYEQYF. CDR3 coding DNA: TGTGCCAGCAGCGTGTTGGGACCGATTTACGAGCAGTACTTT.

Note on this clonotype: One end of the junction varies from germline; a read error may be responsible. The J gene is TRBJ2-3, the V gene TRBV6-1, with 8 bases lining up with TRBD2. This CDR3 has 16 residues. CDR1 MNHNS and CDR2 SASEGT come from the germline V gene. CDR3 in amino acids: CASSPSGRPATETQYF. The CDR3 DNA follows: TGTGCCAGCAGTCCTAGCGGGCGCCCAGCCACAGAGACGCAGTATTTT.

This clonotype was seen a few times. V is TRBV27 and J is TRBJ2-2; TRBD2 matches 13 bases. The CDR3 consists of 17 residues. The V and J ends lost 10 bases and 0 bases, in that order; junction bases with no gene match: 8. CDR1 MNHEY and CDR2 SMNVEV come from the germline V gene (reference sequence). The CDR3 nucleotides read TGTGCCACCCGGCGGGGACTAGCGGGGACGAACACCGGGGAGCTGTTTTTT. Translation gives CATRRGLAGTNTGELFF.

The V call is TRBV6-1, the J call TRBJ2-1; D call uncertain. This CDR3 comprises 13 residues. The ends were cut back, 6 bases at V and 8 bases at J, with 14 bases in the middle. From germline, CDR1 is MNHNS and CDR2 SASEGT. CDR3 region: CASSAHIRDEQFF. The CDR3 DNA sequence: TGTGCCAGCAGCGCCCACATAAGGGATGAGCAGTTCTTC.

This clonotype was detected many times. J is TRBJ1-2 and V is TRBV6-1, with D possibly matching TRBD1 (6 bases). The CDR3 sequence is 13 residues long. Germline assignment: CDR1 MNHNS and CDR2 SASEGT. Trimming pared 11 bases from V and 0 bases from J, leaving 13 bases between. The DNA for the CDR3 is TGTGCCGTCCAAGGGACAACTAACTATGGCTACACCTTC. The encoded protein is CAVQGTTNYGYTF.